A single sample gave rise to the 25 T cell receptor beta chains below, sequenced in a study of CD8+ T cells in alopecia areata. The authors extracted RNA and reverse transcribed it into cDNA as the sequencing template. The protocol was immunoSEQ multiplex PCR, while the TCRdb copy is restricted to in-frame clones and leaves out a portion. The sample contains about 110,000 clones, approximately 50% of which appear only once. Sequences were obtained from NKG2D-low CD8+ T cells sorted from blood. The origin of the receptors is a human donor with alopecia areata.

V and J are TRBV7-9 and TRBJ1-2; 9 bases agree with TRBD1. This CDR3 region has 13 residues. The germline CDR1 and CDR2 sequences are SEHNR and FQNEAQ (reference sequence). The ends lost 3 bases at V and 7 bases at J; junction bases unmatched: 3. The CDR3 DNA sequence: TGTGCCAGCAGCTTCGGGACAGGGCGTGGCTACACCTTC. Protein product: CASSFGTGRGYTF.

This clone was seen a handful of times. The rearrangement links TRBV10-3 to TRBJ2-1, with a tentative D call TRBD2 (5 bases). V lost 4 bases to trimming and J lost 5 bases, with 15 bases between them. The length of the CDR3 is 15 residues. Looked up from germline, CDR1 is ENHRY and CDR2 is SYGVKD. Here the CDR3 reads CAISGETTVDNEQFF. DNA of the CDR3: TGTGCCATCAGTGGTGAGACTACTGTCGACAATGAGCAGTTCTTC.

A few counts support this clone. This sequence joins TRBV7-6 and TRBJ1-1; D may be TRBD1 (6 bases). The ends were cut back, 6 bases at V and 0 bases at J, with 8 bases in the middle. The CDR3 consists of 13 residues. Per the germline V gene, CDR1 is SGHVS and CDR2 is FNYEAQ. CDR3 DNA: TGTGCCAGCAGGAGGACAGTGAACACTGAAGCTTTCTTT. Encoded protein: CASRRTVNTEAFF.

The genes are TRBV28 and TRBJ2-7; D is possibly TRBD2 (6 bases). This CDR3 comprises 14 residues. The germline V gene encodes CDR1 MDHEN and CDR2 SYDVKM. Deletions cut 8 bases from V and 2 bases from J, with 16 bases between. The CDR3 reads CASQFTSYPYEQYF. The CDR3 DNA reads TGTGCCAGCCAATTTACTAGCTATCCCTACGAGCAGTACTTC.

In its sample, this clone was seen a few times. CDR3 sequence: CASAMGSGVERETQYF. The DNA of the CDR3 is TGTGCCAGCGCCATGGGGAGCGGGGTCGAACGAGAGACCCAGTACTTC. The chain has TRBV7-9 and TRBJ2-5; 7 nucleotides agree with TRBD2. Trimming cost V 8 bases and J 4 bases; bases outside gene matches: 16. Per germline, CDR1 SEHNR and CDR2 FQNEAQ (reference sequence). The CDR3 is 16 amino acids.

The rearrangement uses TRBV10-2 and TRBJ2-7; 7 bases line up with TRBD1. This CDR3 contains 14 residues. Germline assignment: CDR1 WSHSY and CDR2 SAAADI. With 5 bases clipped from V and 2 bases from J, the junction kept 6 bases outside the gene matches. CDR3 in DNA: TGCGCCAGCAGTCCGACAGGGATACCCTACGAGCAGTACTTC. Translation: CASSPTGIPYEQYF.

This clone has just a few counts. The J gene is TRBJ2-1, the V gene TRBV13; D remains ambiguous. The CDR3 is 15 amino acids. V was clipped by 0 bases and J by 4 bases, with 10 bases between them. Germline loops: CDR1 PRHDT, CDR2 FYEKMQ (reference sequence). CDR3 bases: TGTGCCAGCAGCTTAGGCACGGCAGAGTACAATGAGCAGTTCTTC. Protein sequence: CASSLGTAEYNEQFF.

The chain uses TRBV27 and TRBJ2-1; D is tentatively TRBD1 or TRBD2 (5 bases each). Germline values: CDR1 MNHEY, CDR2 SMNVEV (reference sequence). V was cut by 3 bases and J by 2 bases, with 14 bases left in between. This CDR3 has 16 residues. The CDR3 bases are TGTGCCAGCAGTTTGGTGTCGGGGCGGGCCTACAATGAGCAGTTCTTC. The encoded protein is CASSLVSGRAYNEQFF.

This clone was observed a handful of times. The rearrangement uses TRBV27 and TRBJ2-1, with 7 bases aligning to TRBD1. Per the germline V gene, CDR1 is MNHEY and CDR2 is SMNVEV (reference sequence). This CDR3 spans 14 amino acids. J gave up 4 bases and V 6 bases, and 6 bases lay outside the gene matches. The CDR3 protein is CASRHRQGYNEQFF. CDR3 DNA sequence: TGTGCCAGCAGACACAGACAGGGTTACAATGAGCAGTTCTTC.

The chain has TRBV7-9 and TRBJ2-7; 11 bases line up with TRBD2. The germline V gene has CDR1 SEHNR and CDR2 FQNEAQ (reference sequence). The CDR3 is 16 amino acids. V lost 6 bases to trimming and J lost 2 bases; unmatched junction nucleotides: 9. The CDR3 DNA sequence: TGTGCCAGCAGGAGGGACGGGACTAGCGGAGCCTACGAGCAGTACTTC. It is translated as CASRRDGTSGAYEQYF.

The V and J genes are TRBV7-8 and TRBJ2-7; D is unclear. This CDR3 contains 17 residues. Trimming pared 2 bases from V and 0 bases from J, leaving 17 bases between. The germline V gene has CDR1 SGHVS and CDR2 FQNEAQ. CDR3 bases: TGTGCCAGCAGCTTATCTGGCTTTTTTGGAGACTCCTACGAGCAGTACTTC. It codes for CASSLSGFFGDSYEQYF.

V and J are TRBV25-1 and TRBJ2-7; 8 bases are shared with TRBD1. CDR1 is MGHDK and CDR2 is SYGVNS in the germline V gene. V lost 3 bases to trimming and J lost 6 bases; unmatched junction nucleotides: 13. This CDR3 has 16 amino acids. CDR3 sequence: CASSDSRGPNRVEQYF. In nucleotides, the CDR3 is TGTGCCAGCAGTGACTCCAGGGGGCCTAACCGGGTCGAGCAGTACTTC.

The CDR3 coding sequence is TGCGCCAGCAGACCTGACAGGGGGCTTGCCTACAATGAGCAGTTCTTC. Amino acids: CASRPDRGLAYNEQFF. The genes are TRBV5-1 and TRBJ2-1; 10 nucleotides match TRBD1. Germline V CDR1 and CDR2: SGHRS, YFSETQ. V shed 5 bases, J shed 2 bases, and the junction held 7 bases outside the gene matches. CDR3 size: 16 residues.

This clone was seen only once. In nucleotides, the CDR3 is TGTGCCAGCAGCGCCGTATGGTCCGATCAGCCCCAGCATTTT. The encoded protein is CASSAVWSDQPQHF. V and J are TRBV6-6 and TRBJ1-5; D is ambiguous. The CDR3 consists of 14 residues. The V gene's germline CDR1 is MNHNY and CDR2 SVGAGI (reference sequence). Trimming cost V 6 bases and J 5 bases, with 14 bases left between them.

In DNA form, the CDR3 reads TGCGCCAGCAGCATTGGGGACAGGGGACCCTACGAGCAGTACTTC. Encoded protein: CASSIGDRGPYEQYF. The J gene is TRBJ2-7, the V gene TRBV5-1; 10 nucleotides align to TRBD1. The CDR3 is made up of 15 amino acids. J lost 2 bases, V lost 4 bases, and 6 bases had no gene match. Germline lookup yields CDR1 SGHRS and CDR2 YFSETQ.

This sequence joins TRBV27 and TRBJ2-7, with 11 bases matching TRBD2. Germline V lookup: CDR1 MNHEY, CDR2 SMNVEV (reference sequence). CDR3 length equals 17 residues. J gave up 2 bases and V 5 bases, and 11 bases lay outside the gene matches. For the CDR3, the DNA is TGTGCCAGCAGTACTGTAGCGGGAGGGCCCATTCCCTACGAGCAGTACTTC. As protein: CASSTVAGGPIPYEQYF.

The chain recombines TRBV2 with TRBJ2-1, with no clear D. This CDR3 is 14 amino acids long. V gave up 8 bases and J gave up 0 bases, with 11 bases separating them. Germline CDR1 is SNHLY and CDR2 is FYNNEI. As DNA, the CDR3 is TGTGCCAGCCTCGCAGAGAGCTCCTACAATGAGCAGTTCTTC. It encodes CASLAESSYNEQFF.

V and J are TRBV5-1 and TRBJ1-5; D unclear. The CDR3 runs 14 residues. V was clipped by 5 bases and J by 2 bases, with 11 bases between them. CDR1 is SGHRS and CDR2 is YFSETQ in the germline V gene. The CDR3 nucleotides read TGCGCCAGCAGTCGAGTTGGGGGCAATCAGCCCCAGCATTTT. Its protein is CASSRVGGNQPQHF.

The chain joins TRBV29-1 to TRBJ2-5; D perhaps matches TRBD2 (8 bases). Germline V CDR1 and CDR2: SQVTM, ANQGSEA. The V end lost 7 bases, the J end lost 7 bases, and 34 bases lay between the germline ends. The CDR3 is 18 amino acids. The chain's CDR3 is CSAQGEMTPQRESGTQYF. The CDR3 coding sequence is TGCAGCGCCCAGGGGGAGATGACCCCGCAGCGGGAGTCCGGGACCCAGTACTTC.

The rearrangement links TRBV27 to TRBJ2-3; possibly TRBD2 for D (6 bases). The CDR3 extends over 15 amino acids. Trimming removed 3 bases at V and 0 bases at J, with 10 bases between. Germline-derived CDR1 and CDR2 are MNHEY and SMNVEV (reference sequence). The CDR3 reads CASSFDAGSTDTQYF. CDR3 sequence (DNA): TGTGCCAGCAGTTTTGACGCGGGGAGCACAGATACGCAGTATTTT.

This clone was counted a few times. V usage is TRBV5-4 and J usage is TRBJ2-7, with D possibly matching TRBD2 (5 bases). This CDR3 has 13 residues. The V gene's germline CDR1 is SGHNT and CDR2 YYREEE (reference sequence). V was cut by 2 bases and J by 3 bases, with 9 bases left in between. The CDR3 spells CASSFETNYEQYF. The CDR3 DNA reads TGTGCCAGCAGCTTCGAGACTAACTACGAGCAGTACTTC.

The rearrangement joins TRBV27 to TRBJ1-2, with no clear D. V was cut by 3 bases and J by 3 bases, with 8 bases left in between. The germline V gene encodes CDR1 MNHEY and CDR2 SMNVEV (reference sequence). The CDR3 has 13 amino acids. The CDR3 DNA follows: TGTGCCAGCAGTTTTAACACATACTATGGCTACACCTTC. This codes for CASSFNTYYGYTF.

The genes are TRBV6-5 and TRBJ1-1; perhaps TRBD1 as D (5 bases). Trimming took 0 bases from V and 3 from J, leaving 8 bases between them. Per the germline V gene, CDR1 is MNHEY and CDR2 is SVGAGI. This CDR3 comprises 14 residues. CDR3 loop: CASSYSSGYTEAFF. The CDR3 region has the DNA TGTGCCAGCAGTTACTCGTCAGGGTACACTGAAGCTTTCTTT.

J is TRBJ2-4 and V is TRBV11-1; D unresolved. V was trimmed by 3 bases and J by 8 bases, leaving 14 bases between them. This CDR3 is built from 14 residues. CDR1 and CDR2 (germline): SGHAT, FQDESV (reference sequence). For the CDR3, the DNA is TGTGCCAGCAGCTTGTCGTCCAGTCCTCACATTCAGTACTTC. Translated: CASSLSSSPHIQYF.

The chain links TRBV2 to TRBJ1-2; no definite D call. The germline gives CDR1 SNHLY, CDR2 FYNNEI. The CDR3 is made up of 11 amino acids. V lost 8 bases, J lost 8 bases, and 12 bases lay in between. Written as DNA, the CDR3 is TGTGCCAGCTATCACGGGTCCGGCTACACCTTC. This translates into CASYHGSGYTF. Looking up the rest from reference TRBV2 and TRBJ1-2 gives the full variable domain: EPEVTQTPSHQVTQMGQEVILRCVPISNHLYFYWYRQILGQKVEFLVSFYNNEISEKSEIFDDQFSVERPDGSNFTLKIRSTKLEDSAMYFCASYHGSGYTFGSGTRLTVV.